Below, 11 T cell receptor beta chains from the same sample are listed, as sequenced in a study of graft-versus-host responses after intestinal transplantation. These TCRs are of unknown antigen specificity. Here immunoSEQ multiplex PCR was the method, and the copy in TCRdb shows in-frame clones only, minus some. The sample includes 40,000 to 55,000 clones, approximately 95% seen only once; the top ten take around 0.23%. The sample was unstimulated CD8+ T cells sorted from spleen or lymph node cells, taken before transplant. These receptors all come from a human donor who was the organ donor for an intestinal transplant.

The chain carries TRBV7-9 and TRBJ1-4, with no clear D. V was shortened by 3 bases and J by 4 bases, with 18 bases between the two germline ends. Per the germline V gene, CDR1 is SEHNR and CDR2 is FQNEAQ (reference sequence). CDR3 length equals 17 residues. CDR3 region: CASSFQGPIVGNEKLFF. The CDR3 DNA reads TGTGCCAGCAGCTTTCAAGGACCGATAGTCGGTAATGAAAAACTGTTTTTT.

The genes are TRBV5-4 and TRBJ1-2; D is unresolved. Trimming stripped 2 bases from V and 2 bases from J, with 1 base between. Germline V gene lookup returns CDR1 SGHNT and CDR2 YYREEE (reference sequence). The CDR3 runs 11 residues. The CDR3, as DNA: TGTGCCAGCAGCTTAAACTATGGCTACACCTTC. Its translation: CASSLNYGYTF.

This clone occurred once. V usage is TRBV11-2 and J usage is TRBJ2-5; D might be TRBD2 (7 bases). Near its end, the DNA agrees better with TRBJ2-7, so the J call may be wrong. Germline CDR1 and CDR2: SGHAT and FQNNGV. The CDR3 sequence is 14 residues long. As DNA, the CDR3 is TGTGCCAGCAGCTTAGCGGGGGGCCTCTACGAGCAGTACTTC. This codes for CASSLAGGLYEQYF.

The chain has TRBV4-1 and TRBJ1-1, with D tentatively TRBD1 (5 bases). Germline CDR1 and CDR2: MGHRA and YSYEKL. The CDR3 has 16 amino acids. V shed 1 base and J shed 1 base, with 13 bases lying between them. The CDR3 region is CASSQVGEGPNTEAFF. CDR3 nucleotide sequence: TGCGCCAGCAGCCAAGTAGGGGAAGGCCCGAACACTGAAGCTTTCTTT.

V usage is TRBV6-1 and J usage is TRBJ1-2; D is uncertain. The germline V gene has CDR1 MNHNS and CDR2 SASEGT. V shed 2 bases and J shed 8 bases, with 12 bases lying between them. This CDR3 spans 13 amino acids. DNA for the CDR3: TGTGCCAGCAGTGAAATTGAAGGTTTGGGCTACACCTTC. Amino acids: CASSEIEGLGYTF.

The rearrangement uses TRBV7-3 and TRBJ2-2; D remains unclear. The ends were cut back, 1 base at V and 0 bases at J, with 3 bases in the middle. The CDR3 length is 14 residues. Per germline, CDR1 SGHTA and CDR2 FQGTGA. This chain's CDR3 is CASSLSTNTGELFF. CDR3 sequence (DNA): TGTGCCAGCAGCTTAAGTACGAACACCGGGGAGCTGTTTTTT. Using reference TRBV7-3 and TRBJ2-2 for the parts outside the CDR3, the full variable domain is GAGVSQTPSNKVTEKGKYVELRCDPISGHTALYWYRQSLGQGPEFLIYFQGTGAADDSGLPNDRFFAVRPEGSVSTLKIQRTERGDSAVYLCASSLSTNTGELFFGEGSRLTVL.

The chain employs TRBV30 and TRBJ1-5; perhaps TRBD1 as D (5 bases). The CDR3 has 16 residues. Trimming removed 3 bases from V and 2 bases from J, with 17 bases in between. Germline V CDR1 and CDR2: GTSNPN, SVGIG (reference sequence). The DNA of the CDR3 is TGTGCCTGGAGAGAGACTCCCGGGACTGGCAATCAGCCCCAGCATTTT. Translated: CAWRETPGTGNQPQHF. The variable domain in full, completed from reference TRBV30 and TRBJ1-5, reads SQTIHQWPATLVQPVGSPLSLECTVEGTSNPNLYWYRQAAGRGLQLLFYSVGIGQISSEVPQNLSASRPQDRQFILSSKKLLLSDSGFYLCAWRETPGTGNQPQHFGDGTRLSIL.

The chain is built from TRBV4-1 and TRBJ2-7; possible D gene TRBD1, 5 bases. V was trimmed by 1 base and J by 5 bases, leaving 9 bases between them. The CDR3 has 13 amino acids. Germline CDR1 reads MGHRA; CDR2 reads YSYEKL. CDR3 sequence: CASSQALDNEQYF. The CDR3 nucleotides are TGCGCCAGCAGCCAAGCGTTGGACAACGAGCAGTACTTC.

In nucleotides, the CDR3 is TGTGCCAGTAGTATCAGACCGGGACAGGGACTAAATGAGCAGTTCTTC. Translating it yields CASSIRPGQGLNEQFF. The chain carries TRBV19 and TRBJ2-1, with 9 bases aligning to TRBD1. In germline, CDR1 is LNHDA, CDR2 SQIVND (reference sequence). The CDR3 runs 16 residues. V lost 3 bases and J lost 7; bases outside the gene matches: 10.

The gene calls are TRBV11-2 and TRBJ2-1; D could derive from TRBD1 or TRBD2 (5 bases each). V was pared by 6 bases and J by 8 bases, with 20 bases between. Germline-derived CDR1 and CDR2 are SGHAT and FQNNGV. This CDR3 is built from 15 residues. The CDR3 is CASSTGPHTLDEQFF. In nucleotides, the CDR3 is TGTGCCAGCAGTACGGGGCCCCACACGTTAGATGAGCAGTTCTTC.

This rearrangement joins TRBV11-2 to TRBJ2-5, with 12 bases aligning to TRBD2. This CDR3 comprises 17 residues. The germline gives CDR1 SGHAT, CDR2 FQNNGV. With 0 bases clipped from V and 4 bases from J, the junction kept 6 bases outside the gene matches. CDR3 protein: CASSLDPSGGARETQYF. The CDR3 DNA reads as TGTGCCAGCAGCTTAGATCCTAGCGGGGGGGCCCGAGAGACCCAGTACTTC.